This entry concerns a single T cell receptor beta chain. This specimen belongs to a study of shared clonotypes between healthy human individuals. The protocol was immunoSEQ multiplex PCR, while the TCRdb copy is restricted to in-frame clones and leaves out a portion. The data contain nearly 500,000 clones, 60% to 85% of them singletons. What was sequenced was PBMCs. The TCR comes from a woman aged 40 to 49 in good health. Some clones in this sample may be carry-over from other donors' samples.

In nucleotides, the CDR3 is TGTGCCAGCAGCAAAGGCCCCGGGACAGGGGCCAACGAGCAGTACTTC. It is translated as CASSKGPGTGANEQYF. The J gene is TRBJ2-7, the V gene TRBV21-1; TRBD1, the table's D call, lacks a check against the DNA. TRBV21-1 is listed as a pseudogene. The CDR3 runs to 16 residues.